These 15 T cell receptor beta chains originate from one sample sequenced in a study of shared clonotypes between healthy human individuals. TCRdb keeps only in-frame clones here, not all; method: immunoSEQ multiplex PCR. The table has 450,000 to 500,000 clones, over 70% seen once; the top ten hold roughly 13%. The sequenced material came from PBMCs. All receptors derive from a woman between 35 and 50 years old in good health. Some clones in this sample may be carry-over from other donors' samples.

Many counts were recorded for this clone. V usage is TRBV5-4 and J usage is TRBJ2-2; 12 bases fit TRBD2. V lost 5 bases, J lost 3 bases, and 5 bases stayed unmatched. CDR1 is SGHNT and CDR2 is YYREEE in the germline V gene (reference sequence). The CDR3 totals 16 residues. The CDR3, as DNA: TGTGCCAGCAGACGACTAGCGGGAGCGGACACCGGGGAGCTGTTTTTT. It translates to CASRRLAGADTGELFF.

The chain couples TRBV5-1 to TRBJ2-2; D possibly corresponds to TRBD1 (7 bases). The CDR3 runs 15 residues. Trimming left V 4 bases short and J 3 bases short, with 13 bases between. Germline V gene sequence: CDR1 SGHRS, CDR2 YFSETQ. The CDR3 here is CASSTRGADTGELFF. As DNA, the CDR3 is TGCGCCAGCAGCACCAGGGGGGCGGACACCGGGGAGCTGTTTTTT.

Points on this clone: A read error is the likely source, as a far larger clone sits one nucleotide away. V is TRBV30 and J is TRBJ1-2, with D unclear. The V and J ends lost 5 bases and 0 bases respectively, with 10 bases between them. The CDR3 consists of 13 residues. The germline V gene has CDR1 GTSNPN and CDR2 SVGIG (reference sequence). CDR3 DNA: TGTGCCTGGGTTGGGAGTCCTAACTATGGCTACACCTTC. This codes for CAWVGSPNYGYTF.

A single count supports this clone. The chain couples TRBV5-4 to TRBJ2-7; 9 positions match TRBD1. The V gene end was trimmed by 4 bases and the J gene end by 5 bases; junction bases not matched to a gene: 7. CDR3 length equals 14 residues. Germline lookup yields CDR1 SGHNT and CDR2 YYREEE (reference sequence). The CDR3 DNA follows: TGTGCCAGCAGCCTGCCGGGACAGGGCCACGAGCAGTACTTC. This translates into CASSLPGQGHEQYF.

The genes are TRBV7-8 and TRBJ2-7, with a weak D call TRBD1 (6 bases). This CDR3 contains 15 residues. Germline V CDR1 and CDR2: SGHVS, FQNEAQ. Trimming removed 3 bases at V and 6 bases at J, with 18 bases between. The CDR3 DNA reads TGTGCCAGCAGCTTCCTCCTGGGGGCCCGGAGCGAGCAGTACTTC. This codes for CASSFLLGARSEQYF.

The chain combines TRBV5-1 with TRBJ1-2; TRBD1 might be the D (5 bases). V was trimmed by 4 bases and J by 4 bases, leaving 17 bases between them. The germline V gene encodes CDR1 SGHRS and CDR2 YFSETQ. This CDR3 comprises 15 residues. The CDR3 loop reads CASSPEGGVAYGYTF. Here the CDR3 DNA reads TGCGCCAGCAGCCCGGAGGGAGGGGTGGCCTATGGCTACACCTTC.

This sequence joins TRBV18 and TRBJ2-1; weak D call: TRBD1 (5 bases). Germline values: CDR1 KGHSH, CDR2 LQKENI. This CDR3 contains 15 residues. Trimming cost V 6 bases and J 4 bases, with 16 bases left between them. This CDR3 is CASSPGMSTYNEQFF. The CDR3 DNA follows: TGTGCCAGCTCCCCAGGGATGAGTACATACAATGAGCAGTTCTTC.

In regard to this clone: Given a far larger clone just one base away, this is likely a sequencing read error. Other DNA sequences of this sample code for an identical CDR3. The chain recombines TRBV11-2 with TRBJ1-2, with a tentative D call TRBD1 (6 bases). The germline V gene has CDR1 SGHAT and CDR2 FQNNGV. This CDR3 has 13 amino acids. CDR3 sequence reads: CASSQGTTYGYTF. In DNA, the CDR3 is TGTGCCAGCAGCCAGGGGACAACCTATGGCTACACATTC.

The chain couples TRBV10-1 to TRBJ1-1; 7 positions match TRBD1. CDR3 length: 16 residues. With V trimmed by 10 bases and J by 0 bases, 14 bases remained unmatched. Germline V lookup: CDR1 WNHNN, CDR2 SYGVQD (reference sequence). The CDR3 DNA follows: TGCGCCACCCTTTGGAGGGGGCTAAGAATGAACACTGAAGCTTTCTTT. Its protein product is CATLWRGLRMNTEAFF.

To note about this clone: This probably arose from a read error, given a far larger clone one base away. This chain connects TRBV27 to TRBJ2-4; TRBD1 agrees at 8 bases. Germline V lookup: CDR1 MNHEY, CDR2 SMNVEV (reference sequence). The CDR3 covers 17 residues. The CDR3 sequence is CAGSPRTGRLAKNIQYF. CDR3 in DNA: TGTGCCGGCAGTCCGCGGACAGGGAGGCTAGCCAAAAACATTCAGTACTTC.

The rearrangement joins TRBV28 to TRBJ2-4, with a tentative D call TRBD2 (6 bases). Germline assignment: CDR1 MDHEN and CDR2 SYDVKM. With 6 bases removed from V and 12 bases from J, the gap between germline ends came to 21 bases. The CDR3 runs 14 residues. The CDR3 DNA reads as TGTGCCAGCAGCGTACCGAGCAGGGTCGGGGGTCAGTACTTC. Its translation: CASSVPSRVGGQYF.

The chain couples TRBV7-9 to TRBJ2-3; 7 nucleotides line up with TRBD1. This CDR3 has 15 residues. Germline lookup yields CDR1 SEHNR and CDR2 FQNEAQ (reference sequence). V lost 4 bases, J lost 2 bases, and 6 bases stayed unmatched. The CDR3 loop reads CASSSLQGTTDTQYF. The DNA of the CDR3 is TGTGCCAGCAGCTCACTACAGGGGACCACAGATACGCAGTATTTT. Full variable domain (outside the CDR3, taken from reference TRBV7-9 and TRBJ2-3): DTGVSQNPRHKITKRGQNVTFRCDPISEHNRLYWYRQTLGQGPEFLTYFQNEAQLEKSRLLSDRFSAERPKGSFSTLEIQRTEQGDSAMYLCASSSLQGTTDTQYFGPGTRLTVL.

The genes are TRBV6-5 and TRBJ2-1; TRBD1 matches at 8 bases. V was pared by 0 bases and J by 9 bases, with 7 bases of the junction left unmatched. This CDR3 has 15 amino acids. Germline lookup yields CDR1 MNHEY and CDR2 SVGAGI. The CDR3, as DNA: TGTGCCAGCAGTTACTCGGTGCAGGGGGCAGGTGAGCAGTTCTTC. Its translation: CASSYSVQGAGEQFF.

This chain connects TRBV18 to TRBJ2-1; D possibly corresponds to TRBD1 (8 bases). Germline V gene lookup returns CDR1 KGHSH and CDR2 LQKENI. There are 15 residues in the CDR3. V shed 4 bases and J shed 9 bases, with 19 bases lying between them. CDR3 sequence: CASSLWTGRETEQFF. CDR3 DNA: TGTGCCAGCTCACTGTGGACAGGGAGGGAGACTGAGCAGTTCTTC.

The chain employs TRBV7-9 and TRBJ1-1; D gene unclear. V was clipped by 1 base and J by 4 bases, with 16 bases between them. The CDR3 covers 16 residues. Germline-derived CDR1 and CDR2 are SEHNR and FQNEAQ (reference sequence). CDR3 nucleotides: TGTGCCAGCAGCTTAGGCGCGGTGGCCCACTTCACTGAAGCTTTCTTT. It is translated as CASSLGAVAHFTEAFF.